This paragraph covers one T cell receptor beta chain sequence. The method was immunoSEQ multiplex PCR; TCRdb's version includes in-frame clones alone and lacks a portion of them. The sample shows approximately 450,000 clones, nearly 90% of them seen only once. These data belong to a study of blood T cell repertoires in COVID-19. Study-wide background: COVID-19 samples, acute and convalescent, were from the United States, Italy and Spain. PBMCs, B-cell-depleted T cells, or T cells were the source of the cDNA or gDNA that made up the material.

The sequenced sample consisted of PBMCs or T cells enriched from blood (not recorded which). The sequence came from a young woman with acute COVID-19.

The DNA for the CDR3 is TGTGCCATCAGTGAAAGAGGGGGATCACCCCTCCACTTT. As protein: CAISERGGSPLHF. The chain couples TRBV10-3 to TRBJ1-6; possibly TRBD1 for D (6 bases). Germline V gene lookup returns CDR1 ENHRY and CDR2 SYGVKD. The CDR3 contains 13 residues. The V end was cut by 3 bases, the J end by 10 bases, with 10 bases between.